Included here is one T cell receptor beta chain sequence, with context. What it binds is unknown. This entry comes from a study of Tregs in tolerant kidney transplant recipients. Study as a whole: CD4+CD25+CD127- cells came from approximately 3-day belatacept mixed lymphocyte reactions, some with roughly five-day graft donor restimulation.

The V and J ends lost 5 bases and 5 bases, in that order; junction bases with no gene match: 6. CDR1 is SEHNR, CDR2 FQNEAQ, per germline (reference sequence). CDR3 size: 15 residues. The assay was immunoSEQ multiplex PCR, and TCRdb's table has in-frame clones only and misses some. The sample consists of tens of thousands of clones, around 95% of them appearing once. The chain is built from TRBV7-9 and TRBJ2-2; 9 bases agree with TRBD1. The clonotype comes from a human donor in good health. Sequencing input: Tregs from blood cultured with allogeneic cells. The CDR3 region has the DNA TGTGCCAGCAGCCTCACAGGGGGCCGGACCGGGGAGCTGTTTTTT. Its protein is CASSLTGGRTGELFF. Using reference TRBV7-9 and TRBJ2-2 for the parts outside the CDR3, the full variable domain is DTGVSQNPRHKITKRGQNVTFRCDPISEHNRLYWYRQTLGQGPEFLTYFQNEAQLEKSRLLSDRFSAERPKGSFSTLEIQRTEQGDSAMYLCASSLTGGRTGELFFGEGSRLTVL.